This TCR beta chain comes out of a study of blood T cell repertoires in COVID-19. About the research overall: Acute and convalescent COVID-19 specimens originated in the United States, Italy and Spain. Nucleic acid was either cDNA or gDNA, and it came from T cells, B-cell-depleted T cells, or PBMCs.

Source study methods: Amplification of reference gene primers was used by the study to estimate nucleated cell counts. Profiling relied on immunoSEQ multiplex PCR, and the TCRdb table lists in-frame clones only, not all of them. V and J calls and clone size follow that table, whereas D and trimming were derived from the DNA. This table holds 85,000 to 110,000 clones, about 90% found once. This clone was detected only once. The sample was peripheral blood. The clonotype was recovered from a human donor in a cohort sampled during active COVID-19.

For the CDR3, the DNA is TGCGCCAGCAGCTTGGAGGGGCAGGCGCCCTACGAGCAGTACTTC. This encodes CASSLEGQAPYEQYF. The chain combines TRBV5-1 with TRBJ2-7; maybe TRBD1 (5 bases). CDR1 is SGHRS and CDR2 is YFSETQ in the germline V gene. Trimming pared 0 bases from V and 2 bases from J, leaving 12 bases between. This CDR3 contains 15 residues. The full variable domain, with the rest looked up from reference TRBV5-1 and TRBJ2-7, is KAGVTQTPRYLIKTRGQQVTLSCSPISGHRSVSWYQQTPGQGLQFLFEYFSETQRNKGNFPGRFSGRQFSNSRSEMNVSTLELGDSALYLCASSLEGQAPYEQYFGPGTRLTVT.